This T cell receptor beta chain stems from a study of CD8+ T cells in alopecia areata. The overall study: Graft recipients were approximately 6-10-week-old female C3H/HeJ mice, and donor skin originated from roughly 6-13-month-old C3H/HeJ mice with spontaneous alopecia. Points from the study as a whole: Sequencing of scalp samples also includes resident alphabeta T cells from normal skin.

Markers including CD4, CD8alpha, NKG2D and NKG2ACE guided sorting of pooled cutaneous lymph node cells. This clone was found a few times. Its antigen remains unknown. Germline and genes: mouse. The read ends 4 residues early relative to the CDR3; the germline J gene fills the gap. The same CDR3 arises from other DNA sequences in this sample as well. Sequencing used cDNA as its template, made by extracting RNA and reverse transcribing it. Using immunoSEQ multiplex PCR, the repertoire was profiled, and TCRdb retains in-frame clones only, with some absent. The sample includes roughly 260,000 clones, none of them occurring once. There are 15 residues in the CDR3. Germline CDR1 reads NSQYPW; CDR2 reads LRSPGD (reference sequence).

The sample was CD4+ T cells sorted from a lymph node. This sequence joins TRBV1 and TRBJ2-7; 11 bases are a match to TRBD2. This TCR was recovered from a C3H/HeJ mouse with alopecia areata. Strain haplotype at MHC: H2-k. The CDR3 sequence is CTCSAPGTGGYEQYF. CDR3 bases read: TGCACCTGCAGTGCCCCCGGGACTGGGGGATAT.